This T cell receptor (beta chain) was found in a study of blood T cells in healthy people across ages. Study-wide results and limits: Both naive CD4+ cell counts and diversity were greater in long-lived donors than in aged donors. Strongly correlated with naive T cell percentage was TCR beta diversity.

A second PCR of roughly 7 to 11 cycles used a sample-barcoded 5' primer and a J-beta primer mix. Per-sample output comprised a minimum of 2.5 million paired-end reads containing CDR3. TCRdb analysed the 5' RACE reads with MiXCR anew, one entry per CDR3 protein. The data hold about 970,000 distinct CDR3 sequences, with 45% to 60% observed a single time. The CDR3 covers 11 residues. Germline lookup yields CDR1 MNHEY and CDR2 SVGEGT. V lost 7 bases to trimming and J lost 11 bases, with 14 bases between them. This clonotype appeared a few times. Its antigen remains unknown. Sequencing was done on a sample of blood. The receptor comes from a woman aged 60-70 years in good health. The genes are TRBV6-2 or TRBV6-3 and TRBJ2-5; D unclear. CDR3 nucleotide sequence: TGTGCCAGCACCACTTGGGGTCGGCAGTACTTC. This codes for CASTTWGRQYF.